This entry features one TCR beta chain sequence. Authors' analysis steps: Estimation of nucleated cell counts was performed using reference gene primer amplification. Libraries were prepared by immunoSEQ multiplex PCR; TCRdb keeps only in-frame clonotypes and omits some of them. V, J and clone size derive from that table, while D and trimming were established from the DNA sequence. Among approximately 200,000 clones listed, around 89% were seen once. The ends lost 6 bases at V and 7 bases at J; junction bases unmatched: 6. This CDR3 is 13 amino acids long. Germline V CDR1 and CDR2: KGHSH, LQKENI. These data come from a study of blood T cell repertoires in COVID-19. Study background: PBMCs, B-cell-depleted T cells, or T cells provided the cDNA or gDNA that made up the material.

Adults between roughly 18 and 89 years of age took part from fewer than 30 US areas. Cohort 3 donors were reported recovered after two negative PCRs, clearance, or symptom resolution. This chain links TRBV18 with TRBJ2-1; 7 nucleotides align to TRBD1. Sequencing was carried out using PBMCs or T cells enriched from blood (not recorded which). This clonotype was obtained from a man under 40 who had recovered from COVID-19. The CDR3 protein is CASSPGQPNEQFF. The CDR3 coding sequence is TGTGCCAGCTCCCCGGGACAGCCAAATGAGCAGTTCTTC.